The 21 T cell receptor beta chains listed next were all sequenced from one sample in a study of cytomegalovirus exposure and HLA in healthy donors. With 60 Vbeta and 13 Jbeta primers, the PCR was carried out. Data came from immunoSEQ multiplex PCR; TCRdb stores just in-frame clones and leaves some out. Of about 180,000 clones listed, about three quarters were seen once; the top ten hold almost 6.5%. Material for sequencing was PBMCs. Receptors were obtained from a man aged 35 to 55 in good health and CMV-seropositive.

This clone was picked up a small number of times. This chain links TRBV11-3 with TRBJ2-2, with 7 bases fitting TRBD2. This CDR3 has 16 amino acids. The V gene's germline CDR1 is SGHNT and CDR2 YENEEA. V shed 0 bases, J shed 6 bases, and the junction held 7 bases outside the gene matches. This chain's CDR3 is CASSLEGGGGAGELFF. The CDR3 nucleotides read TGTGCCAGCAGCTTAGAAGGCGGGGGAGGGGCCGGGGAGCTGTTTTTT.

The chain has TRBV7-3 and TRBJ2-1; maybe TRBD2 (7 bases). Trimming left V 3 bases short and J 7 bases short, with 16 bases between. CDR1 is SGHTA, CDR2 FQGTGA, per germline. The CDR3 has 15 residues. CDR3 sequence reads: CASSFSGGAENEQFF. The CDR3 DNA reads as TGTGCCAGCAGCTTTAGTGGGGGGGCGGAGAATGAGCAGTTCTTC.

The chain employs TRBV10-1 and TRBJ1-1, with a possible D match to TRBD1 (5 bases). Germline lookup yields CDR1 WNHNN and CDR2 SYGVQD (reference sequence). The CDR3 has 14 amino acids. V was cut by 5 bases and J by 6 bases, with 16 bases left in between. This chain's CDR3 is CASSKTAGGPEAFF. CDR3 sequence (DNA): TGCGCCAGCAGTAAGACCGCCGGGGGACCTGAAGCTTTCTTT.

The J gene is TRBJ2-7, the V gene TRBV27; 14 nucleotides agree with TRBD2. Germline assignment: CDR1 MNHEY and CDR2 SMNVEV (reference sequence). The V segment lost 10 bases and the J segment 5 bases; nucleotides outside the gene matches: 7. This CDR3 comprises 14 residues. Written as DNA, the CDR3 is TGTGCCACCGGGGGACTAGCGGGAGAACACGAGCAGTACTTC. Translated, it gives CATGGLAGEHEQYF.

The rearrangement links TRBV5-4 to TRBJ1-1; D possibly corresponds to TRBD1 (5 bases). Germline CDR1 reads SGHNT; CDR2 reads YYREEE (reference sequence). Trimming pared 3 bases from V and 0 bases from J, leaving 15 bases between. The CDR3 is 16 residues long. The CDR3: CASSSPKTALNTEAFF. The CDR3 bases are TGTGCCAGCAGCTCACCGAAGACAGCCCTGAACACTGAAGCTTTCTTT.

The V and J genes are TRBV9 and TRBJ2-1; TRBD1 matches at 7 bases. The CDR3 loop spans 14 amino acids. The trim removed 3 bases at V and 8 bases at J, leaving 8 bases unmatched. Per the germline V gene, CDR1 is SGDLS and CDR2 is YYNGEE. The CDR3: CASSDPGQWDEQFF. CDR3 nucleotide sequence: TGTGCCAGCAGCGACCCGGGACAGTGGGATGAGCAGTTCTTC. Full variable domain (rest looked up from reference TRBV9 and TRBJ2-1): DSGVTQTPKHLITATGQRVTLRCSPRSGDLSVYWYQQSLDQGLQFLIQYYNGEERAKGNILERFSAQQFPDLHSELNLSSLELGDSALYFCASSDPGQWDEQFFGPGTRLTVL.

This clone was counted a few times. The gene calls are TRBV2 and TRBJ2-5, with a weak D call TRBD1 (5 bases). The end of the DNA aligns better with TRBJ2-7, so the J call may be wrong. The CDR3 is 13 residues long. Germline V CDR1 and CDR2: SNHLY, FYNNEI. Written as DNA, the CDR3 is TGTGCCAGCAGGGCTACGACAGCGTACGAGCAGTACTTC. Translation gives CASRATTAYEQYF.

The CDR3 nucleotides read TGTGCCAGCAGCTTAGCGCTTGGAGAAGATACGCAGTATTTT. Residues: CASSLALGEDTQYF. The rearrangement uses TRBV7-9 and TRBJ2-3; D gene ambiguous. The germline V gene encodes CDR1 SEHNR and CDR2 FQNEAQ (reference sequence). CDR3 length equals 14 residues. Trimming shortened V by 0 bases and J by 5 bases, and 9 bases separated the two germline ends.

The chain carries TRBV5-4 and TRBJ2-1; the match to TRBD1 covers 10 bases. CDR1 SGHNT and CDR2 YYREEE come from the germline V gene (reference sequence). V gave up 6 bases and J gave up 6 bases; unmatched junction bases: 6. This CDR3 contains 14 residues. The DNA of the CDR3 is TGTGCCAGCACCGCCGGGACAGGGGTCAATGAGCAGTTCTTC. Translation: CASTAGTGVNEQFF.

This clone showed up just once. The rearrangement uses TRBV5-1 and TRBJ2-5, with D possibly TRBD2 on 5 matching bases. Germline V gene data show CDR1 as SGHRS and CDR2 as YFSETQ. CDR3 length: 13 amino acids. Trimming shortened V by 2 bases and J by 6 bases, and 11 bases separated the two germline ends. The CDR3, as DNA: TGCGCCAGCAGCTTAGCCGACGGGAAGACCCAGTACTTC. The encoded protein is CASSLADGKTQYF.

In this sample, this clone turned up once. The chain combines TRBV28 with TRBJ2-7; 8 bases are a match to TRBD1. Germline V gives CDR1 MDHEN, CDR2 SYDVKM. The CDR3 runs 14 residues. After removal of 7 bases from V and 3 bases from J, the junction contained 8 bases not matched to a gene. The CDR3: CASTRLTGVYEQYF. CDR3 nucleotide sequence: TGTGCCAGCACCCGATTGACAGGGGTCTACGAGCAGTACTTC.

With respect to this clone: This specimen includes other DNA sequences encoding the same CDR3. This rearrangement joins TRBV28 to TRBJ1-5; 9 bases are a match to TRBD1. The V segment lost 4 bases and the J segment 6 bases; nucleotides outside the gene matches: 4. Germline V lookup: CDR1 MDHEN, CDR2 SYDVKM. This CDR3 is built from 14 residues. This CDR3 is CASSWGQGRQPQHF. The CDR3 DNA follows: TGTGCCAGCAGTTGGGGACAGGGACGTCAGCCCCAGCATTTT.

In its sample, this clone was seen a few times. The CDR3 sequence: CASSPPGDSQPQHF. In DNA form, the CDR3 reads TGTGCCAGCAGTCCCCCAGGGGATAGTCAGCCCCAGCATTTT. The chain links TRBV28 to TRBJ1-5, with a weak D call TRBD1 (6 bases). Trimming took off 5 bases at V and 6 bases at J, with 14 bases between the two ends. This CDR3 contains 14 residues. CDR1 is MDHEN, CDR2 SYDVKM, per germline.

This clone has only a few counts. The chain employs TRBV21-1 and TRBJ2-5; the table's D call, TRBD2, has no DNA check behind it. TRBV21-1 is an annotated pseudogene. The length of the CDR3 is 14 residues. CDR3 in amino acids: CATQGVRGKETQYF. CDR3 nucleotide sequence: TGTGCCACCCAAGGTGTCCGGGGAAAAGAGACCCAGTACTTC.

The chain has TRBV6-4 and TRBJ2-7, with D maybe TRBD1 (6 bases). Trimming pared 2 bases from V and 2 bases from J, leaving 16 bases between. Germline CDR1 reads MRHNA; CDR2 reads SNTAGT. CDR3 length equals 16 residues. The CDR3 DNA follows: TGTGCCAGCAGTGACCCCCCCACAGGGTTCGCCTACGAGCAGTACTTC. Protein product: CASSDPPTGFAYEQYF.

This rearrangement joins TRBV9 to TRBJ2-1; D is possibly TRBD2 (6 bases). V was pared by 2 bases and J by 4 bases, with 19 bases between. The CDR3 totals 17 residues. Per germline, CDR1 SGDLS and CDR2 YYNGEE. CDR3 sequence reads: CASSVRGSGLSYNEQFF. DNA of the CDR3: TGTGCCAGCAGCGTCAGAGGTAGCGGACTCTCTTACAATGAGCAGTTCTTC. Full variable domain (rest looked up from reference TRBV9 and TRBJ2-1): DSGVTQTPKHLITATGQRVTLRCSPRSGDLSVYWYQQSLDQGLQFLIQYYNGEERAKGNILERFSAQQFPDLHSELNLSSLELGDSALYFCASSVRGSGLSYNEQFFGPGTRLTVL.

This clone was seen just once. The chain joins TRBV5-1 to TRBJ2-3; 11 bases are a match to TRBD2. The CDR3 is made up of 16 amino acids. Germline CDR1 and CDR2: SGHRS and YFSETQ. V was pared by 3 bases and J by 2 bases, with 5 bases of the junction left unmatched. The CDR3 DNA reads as TGCGCCAGCAGCTCCCTAGCGGGAGGTAACACAGATACGCAGTATTTT. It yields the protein CASSSLAGGNTDTQYF.

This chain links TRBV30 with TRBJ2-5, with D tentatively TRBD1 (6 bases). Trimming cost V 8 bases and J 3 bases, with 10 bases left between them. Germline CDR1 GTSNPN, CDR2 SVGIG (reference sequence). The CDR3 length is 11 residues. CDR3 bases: TGTGCCGGGGGCCAGAAAGAGACCCAGTACTTC. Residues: CAGGQKETQYF.

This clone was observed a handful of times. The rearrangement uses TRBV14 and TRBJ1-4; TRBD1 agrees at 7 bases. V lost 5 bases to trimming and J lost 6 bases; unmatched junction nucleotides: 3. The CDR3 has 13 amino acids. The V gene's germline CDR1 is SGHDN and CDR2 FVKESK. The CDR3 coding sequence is TGTGCCAGCAGCGGAGGGACAGATGAAAAACTGTTTTTT. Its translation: CASSGGTDEKLFF.

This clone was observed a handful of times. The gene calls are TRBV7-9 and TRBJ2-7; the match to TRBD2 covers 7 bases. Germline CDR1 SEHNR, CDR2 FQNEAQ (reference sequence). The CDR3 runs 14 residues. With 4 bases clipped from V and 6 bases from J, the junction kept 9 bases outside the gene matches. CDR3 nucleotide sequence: TGTGCCAGCAGCTCGGCCAGCGGGACTCTCGAGCAGTACTTC. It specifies CASSSASGTLEQYF.

The CDR3 DNA follows: TGTGCCAGCAGTGCAGGGGGGTACGAGCAGTACTTC. The encoded protein is CASSAGGYEQYF. The V gene is TRBV28, the J gene TRBJ2-7; a weak D match, TRBD1 (7 bases). Between the trimmed V and J ends, which lost 5 bases and 4 bases, there was a span of 9 bases. The CDR3 is 12 amino acids. CDR1 is MDHEN, CDR2 SYDVKM, per germline. Using reference TRBV28 and TRBJ2-7 for the parts outside the CDR3, the full variable domain is DVKVTQSSRYLVKRTGEKVFLECVQDMDHENMFWYRQDPGLGLRLIYFSYDVKMKEKGDIPEGYSVSREKKERFSLILESASTNQTSMYLCASSAGGYEQYFGPGTRLTVT.